These T cell receptor beta chains were read from a single sample in a study of chemoradiotherapy in HPV16-positive cancers. TCRdb keeps only in-frame clones here, not all; method: immunoSEQ multiplex PCR. Here the sample spans 6,500 to 8,500 clones, 70% to 90% being singletons. The input for sequencing was blood, taken from a patient who underwent chemoradiotherapy. These receptors originate from a human donor with HPV-associated anogenital cancer. Both conserved end residues are trimmed from each CDR3.

j_call: TRBJ2-1; v_call: TRBV5-4; cdr3_aa: ASSFGGASGDNEQF
j_call: TRBJ2-7; v_call: TRBV28; cdr3_aa: ASSSPSGGSEQY
j_call: TRBJ2-2; v_call: TRBV11-2; cdr3_aa: ASSPGQGGFGELF
j_call: TRBJ2-3; v_call: TRBV4-2; cdr3_aa: ASSQDLAGATDTQY
j_call: TRBJ1-2; v_call: TRBV6-5; cdr3_aa: ASSPDGLYGYT
j_call: TRBJ2-2; v_call: TRBV30; cdr3_aa: AWSSGQGGSTGELF
j_call: TRBJ2-7; v_call: TRBV2; cdr3_aa: ASTRNPSGGAGEQY
j_call: TRBJ2-5; v_call: TRBV6-5; cdr3_aa: ASSYWASEEETQY
j_call: TRBJ2-6; v_call: TRBV4-3; cdr3_aa: ASSQEVLSGANVLT
j_call: TRBJ2-5; v_call: TRBV28; cdr3_aa: ASSFLIAGGQVTQY
j_call: TRBJ1-2; v_call: TRBV30; cdr3_aa: AWTQGRANNYGYT
j_call: TRBJ2-5; v_call: TRBV30; cdr3_aa: AWSPLPSGETQY
j_call: TRBJ1-1; v_call: TRBV18; cdr3_aa: ASSPDRVSSEAF
j_call: TRBJ2-6; v_call: TRBV19; cdr3_aa: ASSIRGGRANVLT
j_call: TRBJ2-1; v_call: TRBV2; cdr3_aa: ASSDRGLGYNEQF
j_call: TRBJ2-3; v_call: TRBV4-2; cdr3_aa: ASSRKPASGGADTQY
j_call: TRBJ1-2; v_call: TRBV6-4; cdr3_aa: ASSVDSGYGYT
j_call: TRBJ1-1; v_call: TRBV27; cdr3_aa: ASRPGYVSTEAF
j_call: TRBJ2-3; v_call: TRBV4-1; cdr3_aa: ASSPPGEDTQY
j_call: TRBJ1-5; v_call: TRBV7-9; cdr3_aa: ASSVGSGSNQPQH
j_call: TRBJ1-3; v_call: TRBV30; cdr3_aa: AWRLGQANSGNTIY
j_call: TRBJ2-2; v_call: TRBV14; cdr3_aa: ASSQEITTGELF
j_call: TRBJ1-2; v_call: TRBV5-4; cdr3_aa: ASSLGVRGRLGYT
j_call: TRBJ2-6; v_call: TRBV7-8; cdr3_aa: ASSLAGTAGANVLT
j_call: -; v_call: TRBV30; cdr3_aa: AWSGLSYEQY
j_call: TRBJ2-1; v_call: TRBV5-6; cdr3_aa: ASRLAGGPYNEQF
j_call: TRBJ2-3; v_call: TRBV4-2; cdr3_aa: ASSQRGRTGNADTQY
j_call: TRBJ1-2; v_call: TRBV5-1; cdr3_aa: ASNDGGQYGYT
j_call: TRBJ1-2; v_call: TRBV6-1; cdr3_aa: ASSDLSYGYT
j_call: TRBJ1-1; v_call: TRBV30; cdr3_aa: AWIRQGLLEAEAF
j_call: TRBJ1-5; v_call: TRBV5-6; cdr3_aa: ASSSSDRGPNQPQH
j_call: TRBJ2-5; v_call: TRBV2; cdr3_aa: ASSDRAGRGETQY
j_call: TRBJ1-2; v_call: TRBV6-5; cdr3_aa: ASSSGQEARYT
j_call: TRBJ1-5; v_call: TRBV19; cdr3_aa: ASSPLDRLVQPQH
j_call: TRBJ2-1; v_call: TRBV21-1; cdr3_aa: AMWGSNEQF
j_call: TRBJ2-2; v_call: TRBV25-1; cdr3_aa: ASSDWTGDTGELF
j_call: TRBJ2-3; v_call: TRBV6-5; cdr3_aa: ASSSTGGLGTDTQY
j_call: TRBJ1-2; v_call: TRBV10-3; cdr3_aa: AISPDNYGYT
j_call: TRBJ1-2; v_call: TRBV19; cdr3_aa: ASSISHTVYGYT
j_call: TRBJ2-2; v_call: TRBV10-1; cdr3_aa: ASSAQGGGELF
j_call: TRBJ2-1; v_call: TRBV4-2; cdr3_aa: ASSQDEAGGHNEQF
j_call: TRBJ2-1; v_call: TRBV29-1; cdr3_aa: SVGRADNEQF
j_call: TRBJ2-6; v_call: TRBV19; cdr3_aa: ASSLVSGANVLT
j_call: TRBJ2-1; v_call: TRBV7-6; cdr3_aa: ASSLAAQRGGTEQF
j_call: TRBJ2-2; v_call: TRBV18; cdr3_aa: ASSPATSSFAGELF